This T cell receptor beta chain emerged from a study of identical twins. Study-level points and caveats: In monozygotic twins, models underestimated the sharing of out-of-frame TCR alpha. Twins' surplus sharing was weaker for beta out-of-frame sequences.

Turning to this clonotype: Antigen specificity is unknown.

Template switching created a universal primer site, and the cDNA included unique molecular identifiers. TCRdb processed the 5' RACE reads anew with MiXCR; each CDR3 protein has one entry. The data contain 1.5 million to 2 million distinct CDR3 sequences, under 35% of them singletons. Germline-derived CDR1 and CDR2 are SGHTA and FQGNSA. The CDR3 extends over 13 amino acids. The V gene lost 1 base and the J gene lost 11 bases, with 14 bases spanning the gap. The gene calls are TRBV7-2 and TRBJ2-5; D tentatively reads TRBD1 or TRBD2 (6 bases each). This receptor was obtained from a newborn girl in good health. The sample consisted of cord blood. This CDR3 is CASSLVSGALQYF. CDR3 DNA sequence: TGTGCCAGCAGCTTAGTATCGGGGGCCCTACAGTACTTC.